The 9 T cell receptor beta chains in this list originate from one sample, sequenced in a study of blood T cell repertoires in COVID-19. TCRdb's table, derived via immunoSEQ multiplex PCR, lists solely in-frame clones and lacks some. Of 250,000 or so clones in the sample, roughly 87% are singletons; the top ten hold around 4.6%. Sequenced sample: peripheral blood. The receptors shown here come from a woman aged 35 to 49 who had recovered from COVID-19.

This chain connects TRBV11-2 to TRBJ2-1; D not certain. This CDR3 region has 16 residues. Germline V gives CDR1 SGHAT, CDR2 FQNNGV. Trimming took 2 bases from V and 0 from J, leaving 11 bases between them. CDR3 sequence: CASSLYGSYSYNEQFF. The CDR3 nucleotides read TGTGCCAGCAGCTTATATGGCTCGTACTCCTACAATGAGCAGTTCTTC.

The chain carries TRBV7-6 and TRBJ2-3; the D is unclear. Germline V gene data show CDR1 as SGHVS and CDR2 as FNYEAQ. The CDR3 is 11 residues long. Between the trimmed V and J ends, which lost 10 bases and 5 bases, there was a span of 10 bases. Here the CDR3 reads CATWLQDTQYF. The DNA of the CDR3 is TGTGCCACCTGGCTCCAAGATACGCAGTATTTT.

The V call is TRBV5-4, the J call TRBJ1-1, with D tentatively TRBD1 (5 bases). CDR3 length equals 13 residues. V lost 10 bases and J 2 bases, leaving 15 bases between the germline ends. CDR1 is SGHNT and CDR2 is YYREEE in the germline V gene (reference sequence). CDR3 region: CAARGGKNTEAFF. The CDR3 coding sequence is TGTGCCGCGCGGGGGGGGAAAAACACTGAAGCTTTCTTT.

The rearrangement links TRBV7-9 to TRBJ1-4; 8 positions match TRBD1. Trimming removed 7 bases from V and 3 bases from J; junction bases left unmatched: 1. This CDR3 is 13 amino acids long. The germline gives CDR1 SEHNR, CDR2 FQNEAQ (reference sequence). CDR3 nucleotides: TGTGCCAGCACAGGGGGCGCTAATGAAAAACTGTTTTTT. As protein: CASTGGANEKLFF.

The chain carries TRBV3-1 (or the pseudogene TRBV3-2) and TRBJ1-5, with D uncertain. Trimming cost V 7 bases and J 7 bases, with 11 bases left between them. The CDR3 consists of 12 residues. Germline CDR1 and CDR2: LGHDT and YNNKEL (reference sequence). The CDR3 region is CASNNGGQPQHF. DNA for the CDR3: TGTGCCAGCAACAACGGAGGGCAGCCCCAGCATTTT.

The CDR3 loop reads CASSWGQGSVAAAFF. The CDR3 region has the DNA TGCGCCAGCAGCTGGGGACAGGGCTCCGTGGCGGCGGCTTTCTTT. This chain connects TRBV5-1 to TRBJ1-1, with TRBD1 matching over 9 bases. V shed 3 bases and J 11 bases; nucleotides not matched to a gene: 14. This CDR3 contains 15 residues. Germline V gene sequence: CDR1 SGHRS, CDR2 YFSETQ.

The chain joins TRBV20-1 to TRBJ1-2; tentative D call: TRBD1 (6 bases). CDR3 length: 11 residues. Germline lookup yields CDR1 DFQATT and CDR2 SNEGSKA (reference sequence). Trimming shortened V by 4 bases and J by 7 bases, and 10 bases separated the two germline ends. The CDR3 DNA sequence: TGCAGTGCTAACCAGGGGTCTGGCTACACCTTC. This translates into CSANQGSGYTF.

The rearrangement joins TRBV7-9 to TRBJ2-5; 15 bases agree with TRBD2. Germline values: CDR1 SEHNR, CDR2 FQNEAQ (reference sequence). V dropped 8 bases and J dropped 7; count of bases not matched to a gene: 14. There are 17 residues in the CDR3. This CDR3 is CASDGLAGGVQEWTQYF. CDR3 coding DNA: TGTGCCAGCGATGGACTAGCGGGGGGGGTCCAGGAGTGGACCCAGTACTTC.

V gene TRBV27 combines with J gene TRBJ1-1; D unclear. Germline V gene data show CDR1 as MNHEY and CDR2 as SMNVEV (reference sequence). V lost 7 bases to trimming and J lost 1 base, with 7 bases between them. CDR3 length equals 12 residues. The CDR3 loop reads CASNGANTEAFF. The CDR3 coding sequence is TGTGCCAGCAACGGAGCGAACACTGAAGCTTTCTTT.